This is a list of T cell receptor beta chains from one sample in a study of cytomegalovirus exposure and HLA in healthy donors. Assay: immunoSEQ multiplex PCR; the TCRdb copy retains only in-frame clones and omits some. The sample consists of some 140,000 clones, approximately 61% of them appearing once. The material sequenced was PBMCs. The receptor source for this set is a human donor in good health. CDR3s leave out the opening cysteine and the closing phenylalanine or tryptophan. Each record gives: V gene, J gene, CDR3 protein.

TRBV7-9	TRBJ1-6	ASSLGVGGPNSPLH
TRBV5-1	TRBJ1-2	ASSPSGQNYGYT
TRBV15	TRBJ2-1	ATTWTSGTNEQF
TRBV5-4	TRBJ2-1	ASSFTSGWDNEQF
TRBV2	TRBJ2-3	ASSEATGAGDTQY
TRBV28	TRBJ1-2	ASTEGQGDFGYT
TRBV10-3	TRBJ2-5	ATQGPGETQY
TRBV28	TRBJ1-2	ASRPREGPGGYT
TRBV5-4	TRBJ2-5	ASSLVSGPQETQY
TRBV13	TRBJ1-6	ASSTSGGGNSPLH
TRBV2	TRBJ2-3	ASKIIRGGIGTDTQY
TRBV9	TRBJ1-1	ASSGGQRVVSEAF
TRBV7-9	TRBJ2-7	ASSHPSQGFHEQY
TRBV9	TRBJ1-1	ASSVARANTEAF
TRBV10-3	TRBJ2-7	AISEPAGPYEQY
TRBV29-1	TRBJ1-3	SVGEGSGNTIY
TRBV27	TRBJ2-3	ASSSQGSGRQY
TRBV28	TRBJ1-1	ASSSEGARNTEAF
TRBV5-4	TRBJ2-3	ASSDGGGTYTDTQY
TRBV9	TRBJ2-1	ASSVVETGFGQF
TRBV11-3	TRBJ2-5	ASSRDSHQETQY
TRBV29-1	TRBJ1-5	SVGQGGNQPQH
TRBV6-1	TRBJ2-5	ASSERGPGGETQY
TRBV5-6	TRBJ1-3	ASSLRSSRGSGNTIY
TRBV18	TRBJ2-3	ASSPSGDSTDTQY
TRBV28	TRBJ2-3	ASSSRGTGEADTQY
TRBV7-9	TRBJ2-2	ASSPPLRDRRTGELF
TRBV9	TRBJ2-1	ASSVEVGLSYNEQF
TRBV7-2	TRBJ1-2	ASSGLWGYT
TRBV2	TRBJ1-5	ASRRELGNQPQH
TRBV11-3	TRBJ2-3	ASSPGTSGYTDTQY
TRBV11-1	TRBJ2-3	ASSLRVKGTDTQY
TRBV6-6	TRBJ1-3	AASGGNTIY
TRBV6-5	TRBJ2-7	ASSYGASGSYEQY
TRBV2	TRBJ2-1	ASSIAGEVEQF
TRBV12-5	TRBJ2-7	ASGLGLARSYEQY
TRBV29-1	TRBJ2-7	SASRTGTAHYEQY
TRBV27	TRBJ2-1	ASSLSGRAAYNEQF
TRBV5-1	TRBJ2-1	ASSRSGEPYNEQF
TRBV7-2	TRBJ2-3	ASSAAGARTDTQY
TRBV28	TRBJ2-1	ASSYGGVGNEQF
TRBV19	TRBJ2-5	ASSPGSGETQY
TRBV28	-	ASSSPGTGGDEQY
TRBV7-8	TRBJ2-5	ASSLPREVPQETQY
TRBV4-1	TRBJ2-3	ASSGVAGVGDTQY
TRBV19	TRBJ2-2	ASSKNWAGVDGFAGELF
TRBV7-3	TRBJ2-2	ASSHLAGANTGELF
TRBV19	TRBJ2-2	ASSVLGELF
TRBV18	TRBJ1-1	ASSQDRNTEAF
TRBV5-8	TRBJ2-7	ASSLARAGEVEQY
TRBV7-9	TRBJ2-7	ASSPPLAGNLYEQY
TRBV2	TRBJ2-7	ASRGHGLGPYEQY
TRBV5-1	TRBJ2-1	ASSALGDRAAYNEQF
TRBV14	TRBJ1-5	ASSQGVGRVSNQPQH
TRBV28	TRBJ2-4	ASSSNSLLAKNIQY
TRBV27	TRBJ1-2	ASSSTGQGASGYT
TRBV18	TRBJ1-2	ASSPGTGVNYGYT
TRBV4-1	TRBJ2-5	ASSQDKETQY